Shown below are 24 T cell receptor beta chains from a single sample sequenced in a study of T-cell reconstitution after alpha-beta-depleted transplantation in children (dated by TCRdb to 2015 to 2016). Receptor amplification or capture employed PCR. Sequencing was carried out with an Illumina HiSeq 2500. TCR libraries were prepared with molecular barcoding, using unique molecular identifiers to normalize TCRbeta repertoire quantification. TCRdb passed the public sequencing reads through fastp at Q25 and MiXCR, retaining productive beta sequences. CDR3 protein sequences are deduplicated, and each keeps its most common genes and DNA. The sample has approximately 640,000 distinct CDR3 sequences on record, around 17% of them singletons. The ten largest clones take up approximately 1% of the sample. Sequenced here: PBMCs from the stem cell graft donor, sampled from the stem cell graft. The receptors shown here come from a human donor who donated a stem cell graft to a child with acute myeloid leukemia.

Only a few counts were recorded for this clonotype. The J gene is TRBJ2-3, the V gene TRBV20-1, with D perhaps TRBD2 (6 bases). With 2 bases removed from V and 2 bases from J, the gap between germline ends came to 23 bases. The CDR3 is 18 amino acids. Germline-derived CDR1 and CDR2 are DFQATT and SNEGSKA (reference sequence). This CDR3 reads CSARLAGGGVGHTDTQYF. The DNA for the CDR3 is TGCAGTGCTAGATTGGCGGGCGGCGGGGTGGGGCACACAGATACGCAGTATTTT.

The table lists this clonotype with a count of one. A much larger clone lies one base from this, so it may be a read error. The chain joins TRBV5-6 to TRBJ2-7; D might be TRBD1 or TRBD2, each matching 5 bases. Germline V lookup: CDR1 SGHDT, CDR2 YYEEEE. The CDR3 is made up of 15 amino acids. The germline V and J ends were trimmed by 0 bases and 7 bases, with 17 bases remaining between them. CDR3 protein: CASSLGNIPGREQYV. CDR3 bases: TGTGCCAGCAGCTTGGGGAACATTCCGGGGCGAGAGCAGTACGTC.

This clonotype has ten or more counts. The chain is built from TRBV4-2 and TRBJ2-3; TRBD2 might be the D (6 bases). Germline values: CDR1 LGHNA, CDR2 YNFKEQ. The CDR3 covers 16 residues. V gave up 4 bases and J gave up 3 bases, with 17 bases separating them. This chain's CDR3 is CASSPKSGLQTDTQYF. DNA of the CDR3: TGTGCCAGCAGCCCGAAGTCCGGACTACAGACAGATACGCAGTATTTT.

This clonotype was found a few times. The chain employs TRBV6-2 or TRBV6-3 and TRBJ1-1, with 7 bases identical to TRBD1. This CDR3 has 17 residues. From germline, CDR1 is MNHEY and CDR2 SVGEGT. V trimming: 4 bases; J trimming: 0 bases; junction bases outside the gene matches: 11. CDR3 protein: CASSSRDSSSMNTEAFF. CDR3 DNA sequence: TGTGCCAGCAGTTCCCGGGACAGTTCTTCTATGAACACTGAAGCTTTCTTT.

J is TRBJ1-2 and V is TRBV28, with 7 positions matching TRBD1. The germline V gene has CDR1 MDHEN and CDR2 SYDVKM. This CDR3 has 15 amino acids. J lost 4 bases, V lost 0 bases, and 5 bases had no gene match. CDR3 protein: CASSLWDRPRYGYTF. CDR3 nucleotides: TGTGCCAGCAGTTTATGGGACAGGCCCCGCTATGGCTACACCTTC.

This clonotype has ten or more counts. In nucleotides, the CDR3 is TGTGCCACCAGCAGAAGGACAGGGACGTACGAGCAGTACGTC. Protein: CATSRRTGTYEQYV. This chain links TRBV15 with TRBJ2-7; 8 positions match TRBD1. V was clipped by 2 bases and J by 4 bases; unmatched bases: 4. Germline V gene sequence: CDR1 LNHNV, CDR2 YYDKDF (reference sequence). CDR3 length equals 14 residues.

The V call is TRBV24-1, the J call TRBJ2-5; D might be TRBD2 (7 bases). The CDR3 runs 14 residues. Germline CDR1 KGHDR, CDR2 SFDVKD. Deletions cut 4 bases from V and 4 bases from J, with 12 bases between. The CDR3 bases are TGTGCCACCAGTGACGAGGGGGGGTTAGAGACCCAGTACTTC. Translated: CATSDEGGLETQYF.

This clonotype was observed many times. The chain joins TRBV20-1 to TRBJ2-6; D is ambiguous. Trimming stripped 3 bases from V and 2 bases from J, with 14 bases between. The germline V gene has CDR1 DFQATT and CDR2 SNEGSKA (reference sequence). The CDR3 totals 16 residues. The CDR3 coding sequence is TGCAGTGCTAGTGGGCAGCCTCTGGCTGGGGCCAACGTCCTGACTTTC. This translates into CSASGQPLAGANVLTF.

V usage is TRBV10-3 and J usage is TRBJ2-4; D perhaps matches TRBD2 (5 bases). The CDR3 consists of 13 residues. The V end lost 6 bases, the J end lost 6 bases, and 12 bases lay between the germline ends. CDR1 and CDR2 (germline): ENHRY, SYGVKD. The CDR3 nucleotides are TGTGCCATCAGGGGAGAAATGGGAAACATTCAGTACTTC. It encodes CAIRGEMGNIQYF.

This clonotype appeared a few times. The V call is TRBV12-5, the J call TRBJ2-1; the D gene is possibly TRBD1 (6 bases). Germline V gene lookup returns CDR1 LGHNT and CDR2 FRNRAP. V was cut by 2 bases and J by 7 bases, with 12 bases left in between. CDR3 length equals 14 residues. The CDR3 region has the DNA TGTGCTAGTGGTTTGCCACCGGACAGTAATGAGCAGTTCTTC. Protein product: CASGLPPDSNEQFF.

In the case of this clonotype: No conserved phenylalanine or tryptophan is present at the end of the CDR3, so a read error is the likely explanation. The chain recombines TRBV24-1 with TRBJ1-5; D is uncertain. The CDR3 is 13 amino acids. Germline CDR1 and CDR2: KGHDR and SFDVKD. Trimming left V 3 bases short and J 4 bases short, with 6 bases between. As DNA, the CDR3 is TGTGCCACCAGTGATGTCTTTAATCAGCCCCAGCATCTT. Translating it yields CATSDVFNQPQHL.

This clonotype was recorded many times. V and J are TRBV4-3 and TRBJ2-7, with TRBD2 matching over 7 bases. V gave up 0 bases and J gave up 6 bases; unmatched junction bases: 5. The CDR3 contains 14 residues. Germline V CDR1 and CDR2: LGHNA, YSLEER. CDR3: CASSQDWGGSEQYF. Here the CDR3 DNA reads TGCGCCAGCAGCCAAGATTGGGGAGGGAGCGAGCAGTACTTC.

With regard to this clonotype: A read error is possible here, since a much larger clone lies one base away. The chain employs TRBV10-3 and TRBJ1-5, with D unclear. CDR1 is ENHRY and CDR2 is SYGVKD in the germline V gene. This CDR3 is 14 amino acids long. V lost 2 bases to trimming and J lost 6 bases, with 11 bases between them. CDR3 loop: CAISEGDTSQPQHF. The CDR3 DNA reads as TGTGCCATCAGTGAGGGGGATACGAGTCAGCCCCAGCATTTT.

J is TRBJ2-7 and V is TRBV7-9; a weak D match, TRBD1 (6 bases). In germline, CDR1 is SEHNR, CDR2 FQNEAQ (reference sequence). The germline V and J ends were trimmed by 5 bases and 2 bases, with 13 bases remaining between them. The CDR3 spans 14 residues. CDR3 DNA sequence: TGTGCCAGCAGCAAGGGCGACAGGCCCTACGAGCAGTACGTC. Translated: CASSKGDRPYEQYV.

This chain connects TRBV12-3 or TRBV12-4 to TRBJ2-7; tentative D call: TRBD1 (6 bases). Trimming took 3 bases from V and 2 from J, leaving 14 bases between them. The length of the CDR3 is 15 residues. As DNA, the CDR3 is TGTGCCAGCAGTTTTGGGGCAGGGGACACCTACGAGCAGTACGTC. Translation: CASSFGAGDTYEQYV.

The chain uses TRBV5-1 and TRBJ1-6, with unresolved D. Germline CDR1 is SGHRS and CDR2 is YFSETQ. The CDR3 spans 16 residues. With 4 bases removed from V and 9 bases from J, the gap between germline ends came to 20 bases. CDR3: CASSHDQKGGGSPLHF. The CDR3 nucleotides are TGCGCCAGCAGCCACGATCAAAAGGGAGGCGGTTCACCCCTCCACTTT.

V and J are TRBV20-1 and TRBJ1-5; D perhaps matches TRBD1 (6 bases). The ends were cut back, 3 bases at V and 2 bases at J, with 14 bases in the middle. CDR3 length: 15 residues. Looked up from germline, CDR1 is DFQATT and CDR2 is SNEGSKA (reference sequence). For the CDR3, the DNA is TGCAGTGCTAGTCCCGGGGGGGGCCGCAATCAGCCCCAGCATTTT. Its translation is CSASPGGGRNQPQHF.

There are a few counts of this clonotype. The rearrangement joins TRBV13 to TRBJ1-2, with a tentative D call TRBD1 (5 bases). Looked up from germline, CDR1 is PRHDT and CDR2 is FYEKMQ (reference sequence). The CDR3 is 13 residues long. V was shortened by 11 bases and J by 11 bases, with 24 bases between the two germline ends. Written as DNA, the CDR3 is TGTGCCGCGCGAGCGACAGCAACCTTGGTGTACACCTTC. This gives the protein CAARATATLVYTF.

This clonotype was counted ten times or more. The rearrangement uses TRBV20-1 and TRBJ2-1; no definite D call. The V and J ends lost 0 bases and 10 bases respectively, with 10 bases between them. Germline-derived CDR1 and CDR2 are DFQATT and SNEGSKA (reference sequence). The CDR3 extends over 12 amino acids. This chain's CDR3 is CSARDSGAEQFF. The DNA for the CDR3 is TGCAGTGCTAGAGATTCCGGAGCCGAGCAGTTCTTC.

With regard to this clonotype: Relative to the germline gene, one junction end is altered; a read error may explain this. The genes are TRBV11-3 and TRBJ1-1; weak D call: TRBD1 (6 bases). This CDR3 comprises 14 residues. CDR1 is SGHNT and CDR2 is YENEEA in the germline V gene. CDR3 coding DNA: TGTGCCAGCAGCATAGAGGGGGAAACCACTGAAGCTTTCTTT. As protein: CASSIEGETTEAFF.

This chain uses TRBV7-2 with TRBJ1-2; TRBD1 is a possible D gene (5 bases). Germline lookup yields CDR1 SGHTA and CDR2 FQGNSA. V lost 3 bases and J lost 2, with 10 bases in between. This CDR3 comprises 14 residues. Here the CDR3 DNA reads TGTGCCAGCAGCTTGCGACAGTCAAACTATGGCTACACCTTC. Its protein is CASSLRQSNYGYTF. The full variable domain, with the rest looked up from reference TRBV7-2 and TRBJ1-2, is GAGVSQSPSNKVTEKGKDVELRCDPISGHTALYWYRQSLGQGLEFLIYFQGNSAPDKSGLPSDRFSAERTGGSVSTLTIQRTQQEDSAVYLCASSLRQSNYGYTFGSGTRLTVV.

The rearrangement joins TRBV6-1 to TRBJ2-7; unclear D gene. V was pared by 2 bases and J by 2 bases, with 13 bases between. This CDR3 region has 15 residues. Germline V gene sequence: CDR1 MNHNS, CDR2 SASEGT. The DNA for the CDR3 is TGTGCCAGCAGTGAAAGGGCTTGGACGACCTACGAGCAGTACGTC. Amino acid sequence: CASSERAWTTYEQYV.

Note on this clonotype: A read error may be the cause here, since a much bigger clone is one base away. The rearrangement uses TRBV20-1 and TRBJ2-2, with TRBD2 matching 9 bases. Germline-derived CDR1 and CDR2 are DFQATT and SNEGSKA (reference sequence). The CDR3 extends over 17 amino acids. Here the CDR3 reads CCARRLAGPSNTGELFF. The CDR3, as DNA: TGCTGTGCTAGAAGGCTAGCGGGGCCCTCGAACACCGGGGAGCTGTTTTTT.

This clonotype was detected a few times. The chain joins TRBV5-1 to TRBJ2-5; a weak D match, TRBD2 (8 bases). V gave up 4 bases and J gave up 2 bases, with 15 bases separating them. Germline CDR1 and CDR2: SGHRS and YFSETQ. This CDR3 is built from 15 residues. CDR3: CASSVTGTRQETQYF. For the CDR3, the DNA is TGCGCCAGCAGCGTGACAGGGACTAGGCAAGAGACCCAGTACTTC.